Following are 15 T cell receptor beta chains from one sample sequenced in a study of shared clonotypes between healthy human individuals. Using immunoSEQ multiplex PCR, the repertoire was profiled, and TCRdb retains in-frame clones only, with some absent. The data contain about 2 million clones, about 95% of them singletons. Positive CCR7 selection of CD45RO-negative cells yielded the naive CD8 cells, and terminally differentiated effector memory CD45RA+ cells were excluded. The source material was naive CD8+ T cells sorted from blood. The source of these receptors is a young man in good health.

The genes are TRBV13 and TRBJ2-5; 9 bases agree with TRBD2. Per the germline V gene, CDR1 is PRHDT and CDR2 is FYEKMQ (reference sequence). The CDR3 spans 15 residues. The V and J ends lost 3 bases and 1 base, in that order; junction bases with no gene match: 3. The CDR3 loop is CASSFSGGGQETQYF. The CDR3 region has the DNA TGTGCCAGCAGCTTTAGCGGGGGAGGCCAAGAGACCCAGTACTTC.

This rearrangement joins TRBV9 to TRBJ2-7; tentatively, D is TRBD2 (6 bases). V dropped 3 bases and J dropped 6 bases, with 13 bases sitting between them. Germline V CDR1 and CDR2: SGDLS, YYNGEE. The CDR3 is 13 residues long. This CDR3 reads CASSAKLAAEQYF. In nucleotides, the CDR3 is TGTGCCAGCAGCGCGAAACTAGCTGCCGAGCAGTACTTC.

This rearrangement joins TRBV21-1 to TRBJ2-7; the D call TRBD1 from the table was never checked on the DNA. TRBV21-1 is listed as a pseudogene. CDR3 length equals 14 residues. CDR3 region: CASSKALRWLPQYF. In DNA form, the CDR3 reads TGTGCCAGCAGCAAAGCGCTCCGTTGGCTCCCGCAGTACTTC.

The chain joins TRBV2 to TRBJ2-6; either TRBD1 or TRBD2 may supply D (5 bases each). V lost 10 bases and J 2 bases, leaving 18 bases between the germline ends. The germline gives CDR1 SNHLY, CDR2 FYNNEI. This CDR3 region has 16 residues. The CDR3 here is CATTSGQGAGANVLTF. Written as DNA, the CDR3 is TGTGCCACAACAAGTGGGCAGGGAGCTGGGGCCAACGTCCTGACTTTC.

The rearrangement links TRBV7-9 to TRBJ1-1, with D unclear. This CDR3 is built from 12 residues. The germline V and J ends were trimmed by 5 bases and 5 bases, with 9 bases remaining between them. The germline V gene encodes CDR1 SEHNR and CDR2 FQNEAQ (reference sequence). CDR3 region: CASSPMRTEAFF. DNA for the CDR3: TGTGCCAGCAGCCCAATGAGAACTGAAGCTTTCTTT.

The genes are TRBV2 and TRBJ2-7; TRBD2 aligns across 10 bases. This CDR3 is built from 15 residues. Germline V CDR1 and CDR2: SNHLY, FYNNEI. V shed 1 base and J 5 bases; nucleotides not matched to a gene: 5. This CDR3 is CASSEGWGLANEQYF. For the CDR3, the DNA is TGTGCCAGCAGTGAAGGTTGGGGACTAGCGAACGAGCAGTACTTC.

CDR3 region: CASSYRGKRDSPLHF. DNA of the CDR3: TGTGCCAGCAGTTACCGGGGTAAGCGGGATTCACCCCTCCACTTT. J is TRBJ1-6 and V is TRBV6-6; D is undetermined. CDR3 length: 15 residues. V dropped 2 bases and J dropped 8 bases, with 13 bases sitting between them. Germline CDR1 MNHNY, CDR2 SVGAGI (reference sequence).

V and J are TRBV30 and TRBJ2-7; D gene unclear. CDR1 and CDR2 from the germline V gene are GTSNPN and SVGIG (reference sequence). Trimming shortened V by 5 bases and J by 3 bases, and 8 bases separated the two germline ends. The CDR3 runs to 11 residues. CDR3 sequence reads: CAWGVRYEQYF. The CDR3, as DNA: TGTGCCTGGGGGGTACGCTACGAGCAGTACTTC.

This chain uses TRBV4-1 with TRBJ2-2; tentative D call: TRBD2 (6 bases). Germline CDR1 is MGHRA and CDR2 is YSYEKL. V lost 8 bases and J 6 bases, leaving 19 bases between the germline ends. There are 15 residues in the CDR3. The CDR3 spells CASWPSEGGPGELFF. The CDR3 nucleotides read TGCGCCAGCTGGCCTTCTGAGGGAGGCCCCGGGGAGCTGTTTTTT.

The chain is built from TRBV2 and TRBJ2-1; D is unresolved. The germline V gene has CDR1 SNHLY and CDR2 FYNNEI. The CDR3 sequence is 14 residues long. V lost 1 base to trimming and J lost 8 bases, with 12 bases between them. The CDR3 spells CASSEVPQTHEQFF. DNA of the CDR3: TGTGCCAGCAGTGAAGTCCCCCAAACACATGAGCAGTTCTTC.

This sequence joins TRBV27 and TRBJ2-7; D gene ambiguous. V was trimmed by 2 bases and J by 5 bases, leaving 7 bases between them. The CDR3 is 12 residues long. Germline values: CDR1 MNHEY, CDR2 SMNVEV (reference sequence). CDR3 residues: CASSLIEDEQYF. The CDR3 DNA follows: TGTGCCAGCAGTTTAATCGAGGACGAGCAGTACTTC.

The genes are TRBV29-1 and TRBJ2-7; D assignment may be TRBD1 or TRBD2 (5 bases each). V was pared by 7 bases and J by 2 bases, with 12 bases between. CDR1 SQVTM and CDR2 ANQGSEA come from the germline V gene. The CDR3 sequence is 12 residues long. In DNA, the CDR3 is TGCAGCGCCAGGGACGGACCCTACGAGCAGTACTTC. It encodes CSARDGPYEQYF.

As for this clone: This sample also contains other DNA sequences that code for the same CDR3. This chain links TRBV5-1 with TRBJ2-7; 7 bases agree with TRBD1. In germline, CDR1 is SGHRS, CDR2 YFSETQ. The CDR3 extends over 16 amino acids. V was pared by 0 bases and J by 0 bases, with 6 bases of the junction left unmatched. The CDR3, as DNA: TGCGCCAGCAGCTTGGTTGCAGGGGGAATCTCCTACGAGCAGTACTTC. The encoded protein is CASSLVAGGISYEQYF.

V usage is TRBV4-3 and J usage is TRBJ2-1; D perhaps matches TRBD2 (5 bases). V was cut by 0 bases and J by 4 bases, with 16 bases left in between. The CDR3 length is 17 residues. Germline V gene lookup returns CDR1 LGHNA and CDR2 YSLEER. The CDR3 region has the DNA TGCGCCAGCAGCCAAGATCGAGGGTCGGGAATATACAATGAGCAGTTCTTC. Translating it yields CASSQDRGSGIYNEQFF.

The J gene is TRBJ2-2, the V gene TRBV7-6, with 7 bases aligning to TRBD2. Unmatched junction bases numbered 8, after V lost 4 bases and J lost 3 bases. Germline CDR1 SGHVS, CDR2 FNYEAQ. The CDR3 length is 16 residues. The CDR3 sequence is CASSSLADYDTGELFF. The DNA of the CDR3 is TGTGCCAGCAGCTCGCTAGCGGACTATGACACCGGGGAGCTGTTTTTT.